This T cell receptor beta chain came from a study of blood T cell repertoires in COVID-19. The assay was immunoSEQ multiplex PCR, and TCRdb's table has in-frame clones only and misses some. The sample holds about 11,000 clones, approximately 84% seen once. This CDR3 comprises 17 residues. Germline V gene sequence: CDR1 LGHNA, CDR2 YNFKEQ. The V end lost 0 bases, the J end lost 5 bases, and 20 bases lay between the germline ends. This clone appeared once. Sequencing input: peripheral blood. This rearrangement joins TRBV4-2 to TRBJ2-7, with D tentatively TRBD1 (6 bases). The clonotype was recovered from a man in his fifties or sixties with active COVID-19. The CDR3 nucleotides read TGTGCCAGCAGCCAAGAGGGACCGGAAACAGGGATTCACGAGCAGTACTTC. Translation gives CASSQEGPETGIHEQYF.